Listed below are T cell receptor beta chains from one sample, sequenced in a study of T cell changes during pregnancy in multiple sclerosis. Assay used: immunoSEQ multiplex PCR; TCRdb lists only in-frame clones, some missing. The sample shows roughly 51,000 clones, roughly 90% of them seen only once. Here the sequenced sample was CD4+ T cells from peripheral blood mononuclear cells, taken after pregnancy. The receptors originated from a female donor in good health, enrolled as a control in a pregnancy study. The CDR3 runs from the conserved cysteine through the conserved F or W. The D gene is left open where the match is weak. Clone size is given for some rows only: seen once, a few or many times, or a class if the clone is expanded.

V gene	D gene	clone size	J gene	CDR3 DNA	CDR3 protein
TRBV19	TRBD1	.	TRBJ1-4	TGTGCCAGTAGGACAGGGTCCTGGGCTGAAAAACTGTTTTTT	CASRTGSWAEKLFF
TRBV2	.	.	TRBJ1-1	TGTGCCAGCAGTGATCCCGGGACATCGGACATCGCTGAAGCTTTCTTT	CASSDPGTSDIAEAFF
TRBV2	.	.	TRBJ1-1	TGTGCCAGCAGGCCCACAGCTAACACTGAAGCTTTCTTT	CASRPTANTEAFF
TRBV7-2	.	.	TRBJ2-7	TGTGCCAGCAGCTTCGGAAGGAGCTCCTACGAGCAGTACTTC	CASSFGRSSYEQYF
TRBV5-8	.	.	TRBJ2-7	TGTGCCAGCAGCCCTTGGGTCGGGTATGGTGTGTACTTC	CASSPWVGYGVYF
TRBV7-2	TRBD1	.	TRBJ2-6	TGTGCCAGCACCAGGGACAGCCTCTCTGGGGCCAACGTCCTGACTTTC	CASTRDSLSGANVLTF
TRBV6-1	.	.	TRBJ1-3	TGTGCCAGCAGGGAGGGTGTGGGGAGAAACACCATATATTTT	CASREGVGRNTIYF
TRBV27	.	.	TRBJ1-3	TGTGCCAGCAGTTCCTTGGGCGGGGGAGGAAACACCATATATTTT	CASSSLGGGGNTIYF
TRBV7-2	.	.	TRBJ1-1	TGTGCCAGCAGCCTACAGGGCTTGAACACTGAAGCTTTCTTT	CASSLQGLNTEAFF
TRBV5-1	.	.	TRBJ2-1	TGCGCCAGCACCTCCCTTCAGGGCAATGAGCAGTTCTTC	CASTSLQGNEQFF
TRBV7-2	.	.	TRBJ2-7	TGTGCCAGCAGCCCCGACAGTTCATCCTACGAGCAGTACTTC	CASSPDSSSYEQYF
TRBV6-5	.	.	TRBJ1-2	TGTGCCAGCAGTTACTCGAGTCAGGGAAATGGCTACACCTTC	CASSYSSQGNGYTF
TRBV6-6	TRBD1	.	TRBJ1-1	TGTGCCAGCAGAGTTATGGGACAGAAAGTGAACACTGAAGCTTTCTTT	CASRVMGQKVNTEAFF
TRBV19	.	few	TRBJ1-1	TGTGCCAGTAGTGAAACATTGAACACTGAAGCTTTCTTT	CASSETLNTEAFF
TRBV10-3	.	.	TRBJ1-6	TGTGCCATCAGCGCCCAGGGAGGGACATCGAATTCACCCCTCCACTTT	CAISAQGGTSNSPLHF
TRBV18	.	once	TRBJ2-7	TGTGCCAGCTTACAGAACCCACGTGGTGGGTACGAGCAGTACTTC	CASLQNPRGGYEQYF
TRBV30	.	.	TRBJ1-6	TGTGCCTGGGGGGGGTGGGCATCACCCCTCCACTTT	CAWGGWASPLHF
TRBV7-2	.	.	TRBJ1-2	TGTGCCAGCAGCTTAGTGGTAGGGGGAGGCTACACCTTC	CASSLVVGGGYTF
TRBV5-4	.	.	TRBJ1-1	TGTGCCAGCAGCTTCGGAGGAAGGGACACTGAAGCTTTCTTT	CASSFGGRDTEAFF
TRBV15	.	.	TRBJ1-1	TGTGCCACCAGCAGGGCCAGTAAAGACACTGAAGCTTTCTTT	CATSRASKDTEAFF
TRBV6-5	.	.	TRBJ1-3	TGTGCCAGCAGTTACTCGATCCAGGGCTCTGGAAACACCATATATTTT	CASSYSIQGSGNTIYF
TRBV7-9	.	.	TRBJ2-5	TGTGCCAGCAGCTCCTCTGAGACCCAGTACTTC	CASSSSETQYF
TRBV6-5	TRBD1	.	TRBJ1-1	TGTGCCAGCACGGACAGGGTGAACACTGAAGCTTTCTTT	CASTDRVNTEAFF
TRBV18	TRBD1	.	TRBJ2-7	TGTGCCAGCTCACCCCAGGGACAGCCCTACGAGCAGTACTTC	CASSPQGQPYEQYF
TRBV6-1	TRBD2	.	TRBJ2-1	TGTGCCAGCAGTGAATGGGGCGGGGGGGGAAATGAGCAGTTCTTC	CASSEWGGGGNEQFF
TRBV7-3	.	.	TRBJ1-2	TGTGCCAGCAGCCGTGGTGGGGGGTCCTATGGCTACACCTTC	CASSRGGGSYGYTF
TRBV7-3	.	.	TRBJ2-2	TGTGCCAGCGGGAGAATGAACACCGGGGAGCTGTTTTTT	CASGRMNTGELFF
TRBV2	.	.	TRBJ1-5	TGTGCCAGCAGTGAAAGGACTCCTCGCAATCAGCCCCAGCATTTT	CASSERTPRNQPQHF
TRBV19	TRBD1	.	TRBJ1-2	TGTGCCAGTCGATCCCTGGGGACAGGGGGGTACTATGGCTACACCTTC	CASRSLGTGGYYGYTF
TRBV28	TRBD1	.	TRBJ2-5	TGTGCCAGCAGTGGGGACAGCCGGACCCAGTACTTC	CASSGDSRTQYF
TRBV9	TRBD1	.	TRBJ1-1	TGTGCCAGCAGCGTCGGGACAGGGCCGAACACTGAAGCTTTCTTT	CASSVGTGPNTEAFF
TRBV6-1	.	.	TRBJ1-5	TGTGCCAGCAGTGTTACACAGGGAGAAGGTCAGCCCCAGCATTTT	CASSVTQGEGQPQHF
TRBV13	.	.	TRBJ1-5	TGTGCCAGCAGCTTACGGGGGGCTAGAGATCAGCCCCAGCATTTT	CASSLRGARDQPQHF
TRBV18	TRBD1	.	TRBJ2-1	TGTGCCAGCTCAAGGGACAGGGGAAGTGAGCAGTTCTTC	CASSRDRGSEQFF
TRBV9	TRBD1	.	TRBJ2-3	TGTGCCAGCAGCTCTAAGGGGGCAAGGGCAGATACGCAGTATTTT	CASSSKGARADTQYF
TRBV19	TRBD1	.	TRBJ1-5	TGTGCCAGTAATGCCGAACTAAAGATGACAGGGAACCAGCCCCAGCATTTT	CASNAELKMTGNQPQHF
TRBV7-2	.	.	TRBJ1-2	TGTGCCAGCAGCTTCTCCAGGGGAGATGGCTACACCTTC	CASSFSRGDGYTF
TRBV18	TRBD2	.	TRBJ2-7	TGTGCCAGCTCACCACCCCGGGGGGCCTACGAGCAGTACTTC	CASSPPRGAYEQYF
TRBV4-3	TRBD2	.	TRBJ2-3	TGCGCCAGCAGCCAAGGAGGACTAGCGGGGACTGGAGATACGCAGTATTTT	CASSQGGLAGTGDTQYF
TRBV5-8	.	.	TRBJ2-7	TGTGCCAGCAGCTTAAGAGGAATCGAGCAGTACTTC	CASSLRGIEQYF
TRBV18	.	.	TRBJ2-2	TGTGCCAGCTCTCTACTCCTAAGCACCGGGGAGCTGTTTTTT	CASSLLLSTGELFF
TRBV2	TRBD1	.	TRBJ1-2	TGTGCCAGCAGTGAGCAGGGGGCGAAGCCTGGCTACACCTTC	CASSEQGAKPGYTF
TRBV5-1	.	.	TRBJ2-2	TGCGCCAGCAGCTTAGGCGGGAACACCGGGGAGCTGTTTTTT	CASSLGGNTGELFF
TRBV7-9	.	.	TRBJ2-1	TGTGCCAGCAGCTCCTCCCCGAAAGGGAGTCAAGGTGAGCAGTTCTTC	CASSSSPKGSQGEQFF
TRBV18	.	.	TRBJ1-1	TGTGCCAGCTCACCACCGGGGAGGGAAGAAGCTTTCTTT	CASSPPGREEAFF
TRBV7-9	TRBD1	.	TRBJ1-6	TGTGCCAGCAGCTTTGAGGGACAGGCCTATAATTCACCCCTCCACTTT	CASSFEGQAYNSPLHF
TRBV6-5	TRBD1	.	TRBJ1-1	TGTGCCAGCAGTTACTCAGGGACAGGGGGCCGGGAAGCTTTCTTT	CASSYSGTGGREAFF